Presented here are 10 T cell receptor beta chains from one specimen sequenced in a study of cytomegalovirus exposure and HLA in healthy donors. Some clones are missing from TCRdb's copy, which holds only in-frame ones; the method was immunoSEQ multiplex PCR. This sample has some 270,000 clones, with about 86% found just once. The sequenced sample consisted of PBMCs. The receptors derive from a woman between 18 and 29 years old in good health and CMV-seronegative.

The V and J genes are TRBV7-2 and TRBJ2-7; D might be TRBD2 (6 bases). Germline V CDR1 and CDR2: SGHTA, FQGNSA. The CDR3 consists of 14 residues. Trimming cost V 5 bases and J 2 bases, with 13 bases left between them. The CDR3 bases are TGTGCCAGCAGCCTACTTCCGGGAGCCTACGAGCAGTACTTC. Its protein product is CASSLLPGAYEQYF.

CDR3 DNA: TGTGCCAGCGAAGGGGACAGCAAACTCGGCTACACCTTC. Encoded protein: CASEGDSKLGYTF. This rearrangement joins TRBV2 to TRBJ1-2; 7 nucleotides match TRBD1. The ends lost 8 bases at V and 8 bases at J; junction bases unmatched: 11. In germline, CDR1 is SNHLY, CDR2 FYNNEI. The CDR3 contains 13 residues. The whole variable domain, remainder taken from reference TRBV2 and TRBJ1-2, is EPEVTQTPSHQVTQMGQEVILRCVPISNHLYFYWYRQILGQKVEFLVSFYNNEISEKSEIFDDQFSVERPDGSNFTLKIRSTKLEDSAMYFCASEGDSKLGYTFGSGTRLTVV.

In its sample, this clone was seen once. The CDR3 spells CASSPTYRAYEQYF. The CDR3 coding sequence is TGTGCCAGCAGCCCTACCTACAGGGCCTACGAGCAGTACTTC. The J gene is TRBJ2-7, the V gene TRBV6-5, with D possibly being TRBD1 (6 bases). CDR3 length: 14 residues. Germline CDR1 MNHEY, CDR2 SVGAGI. V was pared by 6 bases and J by 2 bases, with 14 bases between.

The genes are TRBV10-3 and TRBJ1-3; TRBD1 might be the D (5 bases). The CDR3 runs 12 residues. Germline loops: CDR1 ENHRY, CDR2 SYGVKD. V lost 6 bases to trimming and J lost 8 bases, with 11 bases between them. This CDR3 is CAISAGLDTIYF. CDR3 DNA: TGTGCCATCAGCGCAGGGTTAGACACCATATATTTT.

The chain is built from TRBV19 and TRBJ1-5, with 7 bases lining up with TRBD1. CDR1 is LNHDA, CDR2 SQIVND, per germline (reference sequence). V was clipped by 5 bases and J by 4 bases; unmatched bases: 8. This CDR3 spans 15 amino acids. Written as DNA, the CDR3 is TGTGCCAGTAGTGATCAGCACAGGGGAAATCAGCCCCAGCATTTT. Its translation is CASSDQHRGNQPQHF.

This clone has just one count. V and J are TRBV9 and TRBJ2-7, with a possible D match to TRBD2 (6 bases). The CDR3 covers 17 residues. Germline V gives CDR1 SGDLS, CDR2 YYNGEE. V shed 5 bases and J shed 3 bases, with 24 bases lying between them. CDR3 in DNA: TGTGCCAGCAGTAACGCGGGACCTAAACACGGCTACTACGAGCAGTACTTC. Translating gives CASSNAGPKHGYYEQYF.

The chain has TRBV19 and TRBJ2-1; 14 bases fit TRBD2. Germline CDR1 reads LNHDA; CDR2 reads SQIVND (reference sequence). V lost 1 base to trimming and J lost 5 bases; unmatched junction nucleotides: 4. The CDR3 spans 17 residues. The CDR3 is CASSIARLAGGNNEQFF. The CDR3 DNA is TGTGCCAGTAGTATAGCTCGACTAGCGGGAGGGAACAATGAGCAGTTCTTC.

The J gene is TRBJ1-1, the V gene TRBV18; the match to TRBD1 covers 7 bases. The CDR3 spans 15 residues. J was trimmed by 0 bases and V by 5 bases; bases with no gene match: 6. Per the germline V gene, CDR1 is KGHSH and CDR2 is LQKENI. CDR3 sequence: CASSVQGPMNTEAFF. Written as DNA, the CDR3 is TGTGCCAGCTCAGTACAGGGGCCCATGAACACTGAAGCTTTCTTT.

The genes are TRBV18 and TRBJ1-1; 8 bases agree with TRBD1. The CDR3 consists of 15 residues. CDR1 and CDR2 (germline): KGHSH, LQKENI. J gave up 0 bases and V 5 bases, and 5 bases lay outside the gene matches. Written as DNA, the CDR3 is TGTGCCAGCTCATCCCTGACAGGGGTGAACACTGAAGCTTTCTTT. It encodes CASSSLTGVNTEAFF. Variable domain in full (rest from reference TRBV18 and TRBJ1-1): NAGVMQNPRHLVRRRGQEARLRCSPMKGHSHVYWYRQLPEEGLKFMVYLQKENIIDESGMPKERFSAEFPKEGPSILRIQQVVRGDSAAYFCASSSLTGVNTEAFFGQGTRLTVV.

In DNA form, the CDR3 reads TGTGCCTGGAGCGCCAGGGGGACAGATACGCAGTATTTT. As protein: CAWSARGTDTQYF. The chain combines TRBV30 with TRBJ2-3; 7 bases match TRBD1. Germline trimming cut 3 bases from V and 3 bases from J; bases unmatched to any gene: 3. This CDR3 comprises 13 residues. Germline-derived CDR1 and CDR2 are GTSNPN and SVGIG (reference sequence).